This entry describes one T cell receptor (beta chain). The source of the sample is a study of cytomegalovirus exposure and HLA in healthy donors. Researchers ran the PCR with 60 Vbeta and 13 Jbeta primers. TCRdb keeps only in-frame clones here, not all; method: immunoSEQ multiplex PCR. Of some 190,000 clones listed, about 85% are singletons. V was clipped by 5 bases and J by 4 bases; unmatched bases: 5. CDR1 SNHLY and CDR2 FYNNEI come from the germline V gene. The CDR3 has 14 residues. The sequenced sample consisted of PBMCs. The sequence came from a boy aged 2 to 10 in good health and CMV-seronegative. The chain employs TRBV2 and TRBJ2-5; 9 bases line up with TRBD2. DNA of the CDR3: TGTGCCAGCAGTCAAGGGACTAGCATAGAGACCCAGTACTTC. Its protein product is CASSQGTSIETQYF. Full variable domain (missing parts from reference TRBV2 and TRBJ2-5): EPEVTQTPSHQVTQMGQEVILRCVPISNHLYFYWYRQILGQKVEFLVSFYNNEISEKSEIFDDQFSVERPDGSNFTLKIRSTKLEDSAMYFCASSQGTSIETQYFGPGTRLLVL.